A few counts support the clone carrying this T cell receptor beta chain. As yet, its antigen is unknown. This sample is part of a study of tumor-infiltrating lymphocytes in localized non-small cell lung cancer. Overall study: Some samples were collected after neoadjuvant chemotherapy; smokers, never-smokers and several histologies were included.

Trimming shortened V by 9 bases and J by 0 bases, and 12 bases separated the two germline ends. Germline assignment: CDR1 ENHRY and CDR2 SYGVKD. The CDR3 consists of 14 residues. Study-wide findings and caveats: Not all patients were TCR sequenced, owing to tissue quantity.

Clones were sequenced by immunoSEQ multiplex PCR, and TCRdb holds only the in-frame ones, with some missing. The data contain around 14,000 clones, roughly 81% of them singletons. Input material: lung tumor tissue. This receptor was identified in a human donor with non-small cell lung cancer. The chain recombines TRBV10-3 with TRBJ1-3, with D possibly being TRBD1 (6 bases). CDR3 protein: CAIRGGASGNTIYF. CDR3 DNA: TGTGCCATTCGGGGGGGCGCCTCTGGAAACACCATATATTTT.